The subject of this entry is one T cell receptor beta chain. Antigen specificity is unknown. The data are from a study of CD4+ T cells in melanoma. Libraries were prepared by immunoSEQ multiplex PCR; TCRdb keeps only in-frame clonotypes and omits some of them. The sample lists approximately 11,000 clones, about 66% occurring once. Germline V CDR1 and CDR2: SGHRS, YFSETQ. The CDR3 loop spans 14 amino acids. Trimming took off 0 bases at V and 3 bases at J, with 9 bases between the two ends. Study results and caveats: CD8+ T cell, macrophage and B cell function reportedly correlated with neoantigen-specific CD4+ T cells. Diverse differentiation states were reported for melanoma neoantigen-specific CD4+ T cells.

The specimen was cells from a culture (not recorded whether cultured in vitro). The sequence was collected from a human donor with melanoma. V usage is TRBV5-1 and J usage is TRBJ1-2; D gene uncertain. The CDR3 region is CASSLEPRDYGYTF. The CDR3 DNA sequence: TGCGCCAGCAGCTTGGAACCCAGAGACTATGGCTACACCTTC.